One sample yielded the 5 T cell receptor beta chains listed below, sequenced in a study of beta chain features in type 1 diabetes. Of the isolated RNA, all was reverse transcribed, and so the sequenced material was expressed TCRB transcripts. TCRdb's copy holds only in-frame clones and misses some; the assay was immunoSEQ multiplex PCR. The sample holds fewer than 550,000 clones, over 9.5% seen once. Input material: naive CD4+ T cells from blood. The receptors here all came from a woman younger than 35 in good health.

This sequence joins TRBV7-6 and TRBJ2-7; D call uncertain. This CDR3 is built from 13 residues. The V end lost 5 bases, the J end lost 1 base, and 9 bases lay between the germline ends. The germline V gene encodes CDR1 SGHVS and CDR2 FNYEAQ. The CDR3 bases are TGTGCCAGCAGCCACCCTAATTCCTACGAGCAGTACTTC. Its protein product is CASSHPNSYEQYF.

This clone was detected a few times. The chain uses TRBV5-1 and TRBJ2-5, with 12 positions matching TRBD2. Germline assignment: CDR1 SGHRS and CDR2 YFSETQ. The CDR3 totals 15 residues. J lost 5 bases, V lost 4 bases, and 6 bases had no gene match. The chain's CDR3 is CASSPSGRARETQYF. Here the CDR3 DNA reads TGCGCCAGCAGCCCTAGCGGGAGGGCCAGGGAGACCCAGTACTTC. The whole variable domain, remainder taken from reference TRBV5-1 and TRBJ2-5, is KAGVTQTPRYLIKTRGQQVTLSCSPISGHRSVSWYQQTPGQGLQFLFEYFSETQRNKGNFPGRFSGRQFSNSRSEMNVSTLELGDSALYLCASSPSGRARETQYFGPGTRLLVL.

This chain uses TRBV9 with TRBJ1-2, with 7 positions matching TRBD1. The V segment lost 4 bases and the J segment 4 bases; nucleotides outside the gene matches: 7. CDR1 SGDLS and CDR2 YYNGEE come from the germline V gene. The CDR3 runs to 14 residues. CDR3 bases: TGTGCCAGCAGCCCCCCGACAGGGATCTATGGCTACACCTTC. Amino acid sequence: CASSPPTGIYGYTF.

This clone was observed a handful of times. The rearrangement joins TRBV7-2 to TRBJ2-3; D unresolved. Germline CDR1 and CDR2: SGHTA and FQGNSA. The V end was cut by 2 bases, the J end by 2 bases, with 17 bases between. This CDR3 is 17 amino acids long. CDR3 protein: CASSLRSGRGYTDTQYF. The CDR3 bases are TGTGCCAGCAGCTTACGTTCCGGGCGCGGATACACAGATACGCAGTATTTT.

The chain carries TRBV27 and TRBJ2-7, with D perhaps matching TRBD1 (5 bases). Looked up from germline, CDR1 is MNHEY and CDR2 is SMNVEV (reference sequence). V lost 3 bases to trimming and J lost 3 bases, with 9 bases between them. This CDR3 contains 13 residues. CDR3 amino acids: CASSLGLGYEQYF. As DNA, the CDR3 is TGTGCCAGCAGTTTGGGGCTTGGCTACGAGCAGTACTTC.